This T cell receptor beta chain comes out of a study of CD8 T cells in ankylosing spondylitis. General study results and limits: Blood of patients with ankylosing spondylitis appeared to be characterized by a TCR beta motif of seven or eight highly homologous variants.

This clonotype has at least ten counts. No antigen is known for it. The ends were cut back, 0 bases at V and 4 bases at J, with 8 bases in the middle. CDR1 and CDR2 (germline): SGHRS, YFSETQ. The CDR3 has 14 amino acids. TCRdb itself ran the 5' RACE reads through MiXCR, one entry per CDR3 protein. The repertoire holds 150,000 to 200,000 distinct CDR3 sequences, with around a tenth as singletons. V gene TRBV5-1 combines with J gene TRBJ1-5; D not certain. The TCR comes from a male donor with ankylosing spondylitis or in good health (not recorded which). The sequencing input was blood, either unsorted or a sorted T cell fraction (not recorded which). As DNA, the CDR3 is TGCGCCAGCAGCTTGGTCGGAGGGAATCAGCCCCAGCATTTT. It is translated as CASSLVGGNQPQHF.